A selection of T cell receptor beta chains follows, all from one sample in a study of cytomegalovirus exposure and HLA in healthy donors. Produced via immunoSEQ multiplex PCR; TCRdb's table is partial and in-frame only. The top ten clones hold less than 15% of a sample with almost 70,000 clones, around 72% of them seen once. Sequencing input: PBMCs. The origin of the receptors is a male donor in good health and CMV-seropositive. CDR3s include the opening cysteine and the closing phenylalanine or tryptophan.

CASSLDAGETQYF,TRBV5-1,TRBJ2-5
CASSGTIYEQYF,TRBV27,TRBJ2-7
CASSETGRGEKLFF,TRBV5-6,TRBJ1-4
CATTTAGTSTEAFF,TRBV15,TRBJ1-1
CASSMGTQGTEAFF,TRBV9,TRBJ1-1
CASSPPGQGSAFF,TRBV14,TRBJ1-1
CASSRGLAGGTGELFF,TRBV5-1,TRBJ2-2
CASSLAGTGIEKLFF,TRBV5-5,TRBJ1-4
CASSEGQGGTEAFF,TRBV18,TRBJ1-1
CASSLGVGQGLGAQPQHF,TRBV7-2,TRBJ1-5
CVRSCRNRATYEQYF,TRBV7-5,TRBJ2-7
CASSYQGAAFF,TRBV6-5,TRBJ1-1
CASSPSQVSNSPLHF,TRBV6-5,TRBJ1-6
CASSPLRGTYEQYF,TRBV6-5,TRBJ2-7
CASSLGLGSPYNSPLHF,TRBV5-1,TRBJ1-6
CASNWGGTEAFF,TRBV6-6,TRBJ1-1
CSSSSRTTGTSYEQYF,TRBV7-9,TRBJ2-7
CASSGRDGTYEQYF,TRBV5-1,TRBJ2-7